A selection of T cell receptor beta chains follows, all from one sample in a study of read filtering for tumor transcriptome and immune sequencing. Via MiXCR, TCRdb re-called the reads, giving one row per CDR3 protein. This table has roughly 56,000 distinct CDR3 sequences, around 21% appearing once. Specimen: a population of CD138-negative cells sorted from bone marrow. All receptors derive from a donor at least 40 years old with multiple myeloma. The CDR3 runs from the conserved cysteine through the conserved F or W. Each record gives: V gene, D gene, clone size, J gene, CDR3 protein, CDR3 DNA. The D gene is left open where the match is weak. Size is omitted from some rows. Given values are once, few, many or a class for expanded clones.

V: TRBV7-7
D: -
size: many
J: TRBJ2-7
CDR3: CASSLGPSASYEQYF
DNA: TGTGCTAGCAGCTTAGGGCCTAGCGCGTCCTACGAGCAGTACTTC

V: TRBV12-5
D: TRBD1
size: many
J: TRBJ2-2
CDR3: CASGSRTGVGTGELFF
DNA: TGTGCTAGTGGTTCACGCACAGGGGTAGGAACCGGGGAGCTGTTTTTT

V: TRBV29-1
D: -
size: many
J: TRBJ2-5
CDR3: CSVKEETQYF
DNA: TGCAGCGTTAAAGAAGAGACCCAGTACTTC

V: TRBV25-1
D: -
size: many
J: TRBJ1-1
CDR3: CASSESLRDPPEAFF
DNA: TGTGCCAGCAGTGAATCTTTAAGGGACCCACCCGAGGCTTTCTTT

V: TRBV10-3
D: -
size: -
J: TRBJ2-7
CDR3: CAISEWTSYEQYF
DNA: TGTGCCATCAGTGAATGGACATCGTACGAGCAGTACTTC

V: TRBV29-1
D: -
size: many
J: TRBJ2-3
CDR3: CSVEAAGRSTDTQYF
DNA: TGCAGCGTTGAGGCGGCAGGGAGGAGCACAGATACGCAGTATTTT

V: TRBV20-1
D: -
size: few
J: TRBJ2-4
CDR3: CSARDTWDLAKNIQYF
DNA: TGCAGTGCTAGAGACACTTGGGACTTAGCCAAAAACATTCAGTACTTC

V: TRBV5-1
D: TRBD2
size: few
J: TRBJ2-7
CDR3: CASSLRTSGPYEQYF
DNA: TGCGCCAGCAGCTTGCGGACTAGCGGGCCATACGAGCAGTACTTC

V: TRBV20-1
D: TRBD2
size: -
J: TRBJ2-3
CDR3: CSATTSGRTDTQYF
DNA: TGCAGTGCTACCACTAGCGGACGCACAGATACGCAGTATTTT

V: TRBV27
D: -
size: many
J: TRBJ2-7
CDR3: CASRRDSYEQYF
DNA: TGTGCCAGCAGGAGGGACTCCTACGAGCAGTACTTC

V: TRBV20-1
D: -
size: -
J: TRBJ1-2
CDR3: CSAPTTGGYTF
DNA: TGCAGTGCTCCGACGACCGGAGGCTACACCTTC

V: TRBV2
D: -
size: many
J: TRBJ1-1
CDR3: CATQSGPLGNTEAFF
DNA: TGTGCCACGCAGAGCGGACCTTTGGGGAACACTGAAGCTTTCTTT

V: TRBV2
D: -
size: many
J: TRBJ2-3
CDR3: CASTTGASPDTQYF
DNA: TGTGCCAGCACCACCGGGGCCAGCCCAGATACGCAGTATTTT

V: TRBV5-4
D: -
size: many
J: TRBJ2-3
CDR3: CASSLAAGAQGDTQYF
DNA: TGTGCCAGCAGCTTGGCGGCAGGGGCGCAGGGAGATACGCAGTATTTT

V: TRBV28
D: TRBD2
size: -
J: TRBJ2-1
CDR3: CASPPSGSSWNNEQFF
DNA: TGTGCCAGCCCGCCTAGCGGGAGTAGTTGGAACAATGAGCAGTTCTTC

V: TRBV6-5
D: TRBD1
size: many
J: TRBJ2-4
CDR3: CASSEKGARAKNIQYF
DNA: TGTGCCAGCAGTGAAAAGGGGGCGCGGGCCAAAAACATTCAGTACTTC

V: TRBV18
D: -
size: many
J: TRBJ1-1
CDR3: CASSPLNTEAFF
DNA: TGTGCCAGCTCACCACTGAACACTGAAGCTTTCTTT

V: TRBV6-1
D: -
size: many
J: TRBJ1-6
CDR3: CASSESRGYNSPLHF
DNA: TGTGCCAGCAGTGAAAGCCGGGGCTATAATTCACCCCTCCACTTT

V: TRBV3-1
D: -
size: many
J: TRBJ1-5
CDR3: CASSQVSGVPGLGNQPQHF
DNA: TGTGCCAGCAGCCAAGTGTCGGGGGTCCCGGGATTGGGCAATCAGCCCCAGCATTTT

V: TRBV5-8
D: TRBD1
size: many
J: TRBJ2-7
CDR3: CASSLGTGRVEQYF
DNA: TGTGCCAGCAGCTTGGGGACAGGGCGGGTCGAGCAGTACTTC

V: TRBV20-1
D: TRBD2
size: -
J: TRBJ2-5
CDR3: CSARLAGCQGTQYF
DNA: TGCAGTGCTAGATTAGCGGGGTGTCAAGGGACCCAGTACTTC

V: TRBV20-1
D: TRBD2
size: many
J: TRBJ2-3
CDR3: CSASGGALTDTQYF
DNA: TGCAGTGCTAGCGGGGGGGCCTTAACAGATACGCAGTATTTT

V: TRBV7-9
D: -
size: many
J: TRBJ2-5
CDR3: CASSLGARQETQYF
DNA: TGTGCCAGCAGCTTAGGGGCCAGACAAGAGACCCAGTACTTC

V: TRBV5-1
D: -
size: many
J: TRBJ1-4
CDR3: CASSLVAAGNEKLFF
DNA: TGCGCCAGCAGCTTAGTGGCGGCGGGAAATGAAAAACTGTTTTTT

V: TRBV29-1
D: TRBD1
size: few
J: TRBJ2-7
CDR3: CSVRPGQSYEQYF
DNA: TGCAGCGTTCGACCGGGACAGTCCTACGAGCAGTACTTC

V: TRBV7-8
D: -
size: many
J: TRBJ1-1
CDR3: CASSLGTPNTEAFF
DNA: TGTGCCAGCAGCTTAGGGACACCCAACACTGAAGCTTTCTTT

V: TRBV20-1
D: -
size: many
J: TRBJ2-2
CDR3: CSASYSVGTGELFF
DNA: TGCAGTGCTAGCTATAGTGTGGGCACCGGGGAGCTGTTTTTT

V: TRBV15
D: -
size: few
J: TRBJ1-5
CDR3: CATSAASGVNQPQHF
DNA: TGTGCCACCAGTGCAGCTTCAGGGGTCAATCAGCCCCAGCATTTT

V: TRBV12-3/TRBV12-4
D: TRBD2
size: many
J: TRBJ2-3
CDR3: CASSFAGGTDTQYF
DNA: TGTGCCAGCAGTTTCGCGGGGGGCACAGATACGCAGTATTTT

V: TRBV18
D: -
size: -
J: TRBJ2-4
CDR3: CASSPQGTSLNIQYF
DNA: TGTGCCAGCTCACCACAGGGGACCTCCTTAAATATTCAGTACTTC

V: TRBV29-1
D: -
size: many
J: TRBJ1-5
CDR3: CSVRVDGQPQHF
DNA: TGCAGCGTCCGTGTGGATGGGCAGCCCCAGCATTTT

V: TRBV29-1
D: -
size: many
J: TRBJ2-2
CDR3: CSLLATNTGELFF
DNA: TGCAGCCTACTCGCGACGAACACCGGGGAGCTGTTTTTT

V: TRBV6-6
D: -
size: many
J: TRBJ2-3
CDR3: CASSSRSYGEDTQYF
DNA: TGTGCCAGCAGTTCGCGGTCTTACGGGGAAGATACGCAGTATTTT

V: TRBV14
D: -
size: -
J: TRBJ1-2
CDR3: CASSPNSFYGYTF
DNA: TGTGCCAGCAGCCCGAACAGTTTCTATGGCTACACCTTC

V: TRBV20-1
D: -
size: -
J: TRBJ1-5
CDR3: CSARVGGSSNQPQHF
DNA: TGCAGTGCTAGAGTGGGGGGGAGTAGCAATCAGCCCCAGCATTTT

V: TRBV4-1
D: -
size: many
J: TRBJ1-1
CDR3: CASSLEEVGVLYTEAFF
DNA: TGCGCCAGCAGCCTAGAGGAAGTCGGGGTTTTGTACACTGAAGCTTTCTTT

V: TRBV20-1
D: TRBD2
size: -
J: TRBJ2-1
CDR3: CSPRSGRDDREQFF
DNA: TGCAGTCCCCGGAGCGGGAGGGATGATAGGGAGCAGTTCTTC

V: TRBV5-4
D: TRBD2
size: many
J: TRBJ2-3
CDR3: CASTFSGSRTDTQYF
DNA: TGTGCCAGCACGTTTAGCGGGAGTAGGACAGATACGCAGTATTTT

V: TRBV7-3
D: TRBD1
size: many
J: TRBJ1-1
CDR3: CASSPGQGQNTEAFF
DNA: TGTGCCAGCAGCCCAGGACAGGGGCAAAACACTGAAGCTTTCTTT

V: TRBV6-1
D: TRBD1
size: many
J: TRBJ2-2
CDR3: CASTRGTGSTGELFF
DNA: TGTGCCAGCACACGGGGGACAGGGTCCACCGGGGAGCTGTTTTTT

V: TRBV20-1
D: -
size: many
J: TRBJ2-7
CDR3: CSARDPLQGTTYEQYF
DNA: TGCAGTGCTAGAGATCCCCTACAGGGGACTACCTACGAGCAGTACTTC

V: TRBV28
D: TRBD1
size: many
J: TRBJ2-7
CDR3: CASSSADRGGYF
DNA: TGTGCCAGCAGTTCGGCGGACAGGGGAGGGTACTTC

V: TRBV7-2
D: TRBD1
size: many
J: TRBJ1-1
CDR3: CASSFRDRYTEAFF
DNA: TGTGCCAGCAGCTTTCGGGACAGATACACTGAAGCTTTCTTT

V: TRBV29-1
D: -
size: many
J: TRBJ1-5
CDR3: CSAAGGYDQPQHF
DNA: TGCAGCGCCGCTGGGGGGTATGATCAGCCCCAGCATTTT

V: TRBV5-1
D: -
size: many
J: TRBJ2-4
CDR3: CASSLDLQTKNIQYF
DNA: TGCGCCAGCAGCTTGGACCTGCAGACCAAAAACATTCAGTACTTC

V: TRBV7-9
D: TRBD1
size: many
J: TRBJ2-6
CDR3: CASSLGQGGGGWANVLTF
DNA: TGTGCCAGCAGCCTTGGACAGGGCGGAGGAGGCTGGGCCAACGTCCTGACTTTC

V: TRBV20-1
D: -
size: few
J: TRBJ2-7
CDR3: CSARDARTPSYEQYF
DNA: TGCAGTGCTAGAGATGCGCGGACACCCTCCTACGAGCAGTACTTC

V: TRBV11-2
D: -
size: -
J: TRBJ2-3
CDR3: CASSLFRGTDAQYF
DNA: TGTGCCAGCAGCTTATTTAGAGGCACAGATGCGCAGTATTTT

V: TRBV5-4
D: -
size: many
J: TRBJ2-5
CDR3: CASSSHGAAGAEETQYF
DNA: TGTGCCAGCAGCTCCCATGGCGCGGCGGGGGCTGAAGAGACCCAGTACTTC

V: TRBV4-2
D: TRBD2
size: many
J: TRBJ2-2
CDR3: CASSQAGGRTGELFF
DNA: TGTGCCAGCAGCCAAGCGGGGGGGCGTACCGGGGAGCTGTTTTTT

V: TRBV20-1
D: TRBD2
size: many
J: TRBJ2-1
CDR3: CSARDRLAGGRGNEQFF
DNA: TGCAGTGCTAGAGATCGGCTAGCGGGGGGGCGGGGCAATGAGCAGTTCTTC

V: TRBV15
D: -
size: many
J: TRBJ2-3
CDR3: CATSRAVWTDTQYF
DNA: TGTGCCACCAGCAGGGCAGTATGGACAGATACGCAGTATTTT

V: TRBV10-3
D: -
size: many
J: TRBJ2-6
CDR3: CAISGITTGANVLTF
DNA: TGTGCCATCAGTGGAATCACAACCGGGGCCAACGTCCTGACTTTC

V: TRBV7-3
D: TRBD1
size: many
J: TRBJ2-1
CDR3: CASSFAGTGKIDEQFF
DNA: TGTGCCAGCAGCTTCGCAGGGACAGGGAAGATCGATGAGCAGTTCTTC

V: TRBV10-3
D: -
size: many
J: TRBJ2-7
CDR3: CAISPGLGNSYEQYF
DNA: TGTGCCATCAGCCCCGGACTCGGAAACTCCTACGAGCAGTACTTC

V: TRBV3-1
D: -
size: many
J: TRBJ2-7
CDR3: CASSQGTVSSYEQYF
DNA: TGTGCCAGCAGCCAAGGGACGGTGAGCTCCTACGAGCAGTACTTC

V: TRBV6-1
D: TRBD2
size: -
J: TRBJ2-3
CDR3: CAASGGRGTDTQYF
DNA: TGTGCCGCTAGCGGGGGCCGAGGCACAGACACGCAGTATTTT